The 26 T cell receptor beta chains listed next were all sequenced from one sample in a study of long-term antiretroviral therapy in people with HIV. Sequencing used immunoSEQ v3.0 at survey level. The assay was immunoSEQ multiplex PCR, and TCRdb's table has in-frame clones only and misses some. Altogether about 22,000 clones are present, roughly 80% being singletons, with the ten largest covering roughly a sixth. Sequenced here: unsorted PBMCs, sampled 0.5 years before starting antiretroviral therapy. These receptors originate from a man aged 40-49 years with HIV.

This rearrangement joins TRBV4-2 to TRBJ1-4, with 8 bases identical to TRBD1. This CDR3 region has 15 residues. V shed 0 bases, J shed 7 bases, and the junction held 4 bases outside the gene matches. The germline V gene encodes CDR1 LGHNA and CDR2 YNFKEQ. The CDR3 nucleotides are TGTGCCAGCAGCCAAGATTCCGGGACAGGTGAAAAACTGTTTTTT. This translates into CASSQDSGTGEKLFF.

V usage is TRBV5-1 and J usage is TRBJ2-5; no clear D. Trimming pared 6 bases from V and 4 bases from J, leaving 16 bases between. The CDR3 length is 14 residues. CDR1 and CDR2 from the germline V gene are SGHRS and YFSETQ. The CDR3 bases are TGCGCCAGCACCCCTAGGACCATTGGAGAGACCCAGTACTTC. This translates into CASTPRTIGETQYF.

This chain joins TRBV18 and TRBJ2-1, with D possibly being TRBD2 (5 bases). Germline V lookup: CDR1 KGHSH, CDR2 LQKENI. Between the trimmed V and J ends, which lost 3 bases and 10 bases, there was a span of 7 bases. CDR3 length: 11 amino acids. The CDR3 nucleotides read TGTGCCAGCTCACCCCGGGGAGAGCAGTTCTTC. Protein: CASSPRGEQFF.

The chain employs TRBV6-1 and TRBJ1-3; the D is unclear. V was trimmed by 6 bases and J by 0 bases, leaving 6 bases between them. The CDR3 has 13 amino acids. CDR1 MNHNS and CDR2 SASEGT come from the germline V gene. The CDR3 loop is CASRRDSGNTIYF. CDR3 DNA sequence: TGTGCCAGCAGGCGGGACTCTGGAAACACCATATATTTT.

This chain uses TRBV13 with TRBJ2-7; tentative D call: TRBD1 (5 bases). Germline values: CDR1 PRHDT, CDR2 FYEKMQ (reference sequence). Trimming stripped 3 bases from V and 4 bases from J, with 10 bases between. CDR3 size: 13 residues. DNA of the CDR3: TGTGCCAGCAGCTTCGGCAGGGATTACGAGCAGTACTTC. Protein sequence: CASSFGRDYEQYF. The complete variable domain, with remaining parts taken from reference TRBV13 and TRBJ2-7, reads AAGVIQSPRHLIKEKRETATLKCYPIPRHDTVYWYQQGPGQDPQFLISFYEKMQSDKGSIPDRFSAQQFSDYHSELNMSSLELGDSALYFCASSFGRDYEQYFGPGTRLTVT.

The chain is built from TRBV5-5 and TRBJ2-3; TRBD2 agrees at 7 bases. The germline V gene encodes CDR1 SGHKS and CDR2 YYEKEE (reference sequence). CDR3 length: 16 residues. Trimming took 0 bases from V and 4 from J; bases not matched to a gene: 8. CDR3 bases: TGTGCCAGCAGCTTGGCGCTAAGCGGGGTTGCAGATACGCAGTATTTT. Encoded protein: CASSLALSGVADTQYF.

This clone was seen a few times. The chain recombines TRBV2 with TRBJ1-5, with D maybe TRBD1 (5 bases). This CDR3 spans 15 amino acids. Germline V gene lookup returns CDR1 SNHLY and CDR2 FYNNEI. The V end lost 1 base, the J end lost 2 bases, and 9 bases lay between the germline ends. This chain's CDR3 is CASSEVGVGNQPQHF. CDR3 sequence (DNA): TGTGCCAGCAGTGAAGTGGGGGTTGGCAATCAGCCCCAGCATTTT.

V usage is TRBV6-6 and J usage is TRBJ2-7; 9 bases agree with TRBD1. The CDR3 contains 13 residues. CDR1 and CDR2 from the germline V gene are MNHNY and SVGAGI (reference sequence). The V and J ends lost 10 bases and 4 bases, in that order; junction bases with no gene match: 8. CDR3 bases: TGTGCCACCCGGACAGGGGACCGTTACGAGCAGTACTTC. Protein product: CATRTGDRYEQYF.

The genes are TRBV2 and TRBJ1-4, with D tentatively TRBD1 (6 bases). Germline CDR1 is SNHLY and CDR2 is FYNNEI. The CDR3 runs to 14 residues. V was clipped by 3 bases and J by 14 bases, with 19 bases between them. CDR3 sequence: CASSDKGHLMKLFF. In nucleotides, the CDR3 is TGTGCCAGCAGTGATAAGGGACACCTAATGAAGCTGTTTTTT.

The chain joins TRBV29-1 to TRBJ2-3; maybe TRBD2 (6 bases). V lost 4 bases and J lost 4, with 12 bases in between. The CDR3 length is 13 residues. Germline V CDR1 and CDR2: SQVTM, ANQGSEA. The CDR3 spells CSVGTIIADTQYF. The CDR3 nucleotides read TGCAGCGTTGGGACTATCATTGCAGATACGCAGTATTTT.

This clone was recorded a few times. Other DNA sequences in this specimen translate into the identical CDR3. V usage is TRBV18 and J usage is TRBJ1-2, with a possible D match to TRBD1 (6 bases). Trimming stripped 3 bases from V and 4 bases from J, with 9 bases between. Germline V gene data show CDR1 as KGHSH and CDR2 as LQKENI. The length of the CDR3 is 13 residues. The CDR3 bases are TGTGCCAGCTCACCGGGGGCGGGCTATGGCTACACCTTC. Encoded protein: CASSPGAGYGYTF.

This rearrangement joins TRBV29-1 to TRBJ1-1; 9 nucleotides agree with TRBD1. Germline CDR1 and CDR2: SQVTM and ANQGSEA. The CDR3 has 14 amino acids. Trimming removed 6 bases from V and 4 bases from J; junction bases left unmatched: 9. CDR3 residues: CSVRNRGQATEAFF. CDR3 DNA: TGCAGCGTGAGGAACAGGGGGCAGGCCACTGAAGCTTTCTTT.

This chain connects TRBV18 to TRBJ1-1, with a tentative D call TRBD1 (5 bases). From germline, CDR1 is KGHSH and CDR2 LQKENI. The CDR3 runs to 13 residues. With 3 bases removed from V and 7 bases from J, the gap between germline ends came to 12 bases. For the CDR3, the DNA is TGTGCCAGCTCACCTCAGACAGCTTATGAAGCTTTCTTT. Amino acids: CASSPQTAYEAFF.

The chain couples TRBV4-3 to TRBJ2-1, with 7 bases that match TRBD2. Trimming cost V 0 bases and J 12 bases; bases outside gene matches: 20. In germline, CDR1 is LGHNA, CDR2 YSLEER. The CDR3 is 18 residues long. As DNA, the CDR3 is TGCGCCAGCAGCCAAGATGAGGAAGGGACCGGGAGGTCGCATTGGCAGTTCTTC. Amino acids: CASSQDEEGTGRSHWQFF.

The J gene is TRBJ2-5, the V gene TRBV4-1, with TRBD1 as a possible D gene (6 bases). Germline CDR1 reads MGHRA; CDR2 reads YSYEKL. The CDR3 sequence is 14 residues long. V was trimmed by 2 bases and J by 4 bases, leaving 11 bases between them. In DNA, the CDR3 is TGCGCCAGCAGCCAAATTACAGGGCTAGAGACCCAGTACTTC. It yields the protein CASSQITGLETQYF.

The V gene is TRBV19, the J gene TRBJ2-7; D unclear. The CDR3 length is 15 residues. The V and J ends lost 5 bases and 5 bases respectively, with 19 bases between them. The germline V gene encodes CDR1 LNHDA and CDR2 SQIVND (reference sequence). DNA of the CDR3: TGTGCCAGTAGTCCGGCAGGACCTCCTTTGAACGAGCAGTACTTC. Its protein product is CASSPAGPPLNEQYF.

This chain connects TRBV5-4 to TRBJ2-1; no clear D. The germline V and J ends were trimmed by 5 bases and 6 bases, with 9 bases remaining between them. Germline values: CDR1 SGHNT, CDR2 YYREEE (reference sequence). The length of the CDR3 is 12 residues. CDR3 in DNA: TGTGCCAGCAGGCGTCACAGCAATGAGCAGTTCTTC. It codes for CASRRHSNEQFF.

The chain has TRBV6-5 and TRBJ1-2; no clear D. With 2 bases removed from V and 5 bases from J, the gap between germline ends came to 12 bases. The CDR3 runs to 14 residues. CDR1 is MNHEY, CDR2 SVGAGI, per germline. The CDR3 bases are TGTGCCAGCAGTTACGGGGAGGTTGGGTATGGCTACACCTTC. Translated, it gives CASSYGEVGYGYTF.

This chain uses TRBV4-3 with TRBJ2-7; tentatively, D is TRBD2 (6 bases). V lost 0 bases, J lost 5 bases, and 8 bases lay in between. The CDR3 extends over 13 amino acids. Germline CDR1 LGHNA, CDR2 YSLEER. CDR3 DNA sequence: TGCGCCAGCAGCCAAGAGGAGGGCGACGAGCAGTACTTC. Translation gives CASSQEEGDEQYF.

In this sample, this clone turned up once. J is TRBJ2-5 and V is TRBV2; the D gene is possibly TRBD1 (6 bases). Germline assignment: CDR1 SNHLY and CDR2 FYNNEI. The CDR3 extends over 14 amino acids. Deletions cut 2 bases from V and 1 base from J, with 8 bases between. The CDR3 nucleotides read TGTGCCAGCAGTGAAACAGGGACCCAAGAGACCCAGTACTTC. It specifies CASSETGTQETQYF.

The V and J genes are TRBV11-2 and TRBJ2-6, with 7 bases matching TRBD2. The CDR3 has 19 amino acids. V was clipped by 1 base and J by 4 bases; unmatched bases: 13. In germline, CDR1 is SGHAT, CDR2 FQNNGV. In DNA, the CDR3 is TGTGCCAGCAGCTTAGGGAGTAGGAGCGGGGTATCCGGGGCCAACGTCCTGACTTTC. Its protein is CASSLGSRSGVSGANVLTF.

The V call is TRBV7-2, the J call TRBJ1-2; no clear D gene. CDR1 SGHTA and CDR2 FQGNSA come from the germline V gene. The V end lost 1 base, the J end lost 5 bases, and 14 bases lay between the germline ends. The CDR3 runs 15 residues. As DNA, the CDR3 is TGTGCCAGCAGCTTAGACCAGGCCGCCGCATATGGCTACACCTTC. Amino acid sequence: CASSLDQAAAYGYTF.

The chain is built from TRBV28 and TRBJ2-7, with TRBD2 identical over 8 bases. Germline V lookup: CDR1 MDHEN, CDR2 SYDVKM. J gave up 3 bases and V 6 bases, and 4 bases lay outside the gene matches. This CDR3 region has 13 residues. CDR3 region: CASRRGAVYEQYF. CDR3 bases: TGTGCCAGCAGGCGGGGGGCTGTCTACGAGCAGTACTTC.

This chain uses TRBV19 with TRBJ2-1; D unresolved. The CDR3 is 15 amino acids. V lost 5 bases, J lost 9 bases, and 20 bases lay in between. In germline, CDR1 is LNHDA, CDR2 SQIVND (reference sequence). The CDR3 DNA is TGTGCCAGTAGTTCCCGATTAGTGGCGCCAGGTGAGCAGTTCTTC. Protein sequence: CASSSRLVAPGEQFF.

This chain connects TRBV28 to TRBJ1-3, with 7 positions matching TRBD1. The V gene's germline CDR1 is MDHEN and CDR2 SYDVKM. Germline trimming cut 5 bases from V and 0 bases from J; bases unmatched to any gene: 7. This CDR3 region has 16 residues. The CDR3 reads CASSPIRDSSGNTIYF. CDR3 DNA sequence: TGTGCCAGCAGTCCTATTAGGGACAGCTCTGGAAACACCATATATTTT.

The chain has TRBV13 and TRBJ1-5, with TRBD1 as a possible D gene (5 bases). CDR1 is PRHDT, CDR2 FYEKMQ, per germline (reference sequence). V lost 6 bases and J lost 6, with 12 bases in between. This CDR3 has 13 amino acids. This CDR3 reads CASSLSGGQPQHF. CDR3 in DNA: TGTGCCAGCAGTCTGAGTGGGGGTCAGCCCCAGCATTTT.